This T cell receptor (beta chain) was recovered during a study of blood T cell repertoires in COVID-19. Study background: COVID-19 samples, acute and convalescent, were from the United States, Italy and Spain.

The CDR3 runs 23 residues. V shed 3 bases and J 1 base; nucleotides not matched to a gene: 27. Profiling relied on immunoSEQ multiplex PCR, and the TCRdb table lists in-frame clones only, not all of them. Of around 130,000 clones in the sample, 80% to 90% are singletons; the top ten hold approximately 27%. The TCR was taken from a man between 70 and 80 years old with active or convalescent COVID-19. The chain joins TRBV23-1 to TRBJ1-5, with 7 bases fitting TRBD1. TRBV23-1 is known as an ORF, though its function is uncertain. The sequencing sample was made of peripheral blood. CDR3 residues: CASSHNPQARRKDREGSNQPQHF. DNA for the CDR3: TGCGCCAGCAGTCATAACCCCCAGGCCCGCCGCAAAGACAGGGAAGGGAGCAATCAGCCCCAGCATTTT.